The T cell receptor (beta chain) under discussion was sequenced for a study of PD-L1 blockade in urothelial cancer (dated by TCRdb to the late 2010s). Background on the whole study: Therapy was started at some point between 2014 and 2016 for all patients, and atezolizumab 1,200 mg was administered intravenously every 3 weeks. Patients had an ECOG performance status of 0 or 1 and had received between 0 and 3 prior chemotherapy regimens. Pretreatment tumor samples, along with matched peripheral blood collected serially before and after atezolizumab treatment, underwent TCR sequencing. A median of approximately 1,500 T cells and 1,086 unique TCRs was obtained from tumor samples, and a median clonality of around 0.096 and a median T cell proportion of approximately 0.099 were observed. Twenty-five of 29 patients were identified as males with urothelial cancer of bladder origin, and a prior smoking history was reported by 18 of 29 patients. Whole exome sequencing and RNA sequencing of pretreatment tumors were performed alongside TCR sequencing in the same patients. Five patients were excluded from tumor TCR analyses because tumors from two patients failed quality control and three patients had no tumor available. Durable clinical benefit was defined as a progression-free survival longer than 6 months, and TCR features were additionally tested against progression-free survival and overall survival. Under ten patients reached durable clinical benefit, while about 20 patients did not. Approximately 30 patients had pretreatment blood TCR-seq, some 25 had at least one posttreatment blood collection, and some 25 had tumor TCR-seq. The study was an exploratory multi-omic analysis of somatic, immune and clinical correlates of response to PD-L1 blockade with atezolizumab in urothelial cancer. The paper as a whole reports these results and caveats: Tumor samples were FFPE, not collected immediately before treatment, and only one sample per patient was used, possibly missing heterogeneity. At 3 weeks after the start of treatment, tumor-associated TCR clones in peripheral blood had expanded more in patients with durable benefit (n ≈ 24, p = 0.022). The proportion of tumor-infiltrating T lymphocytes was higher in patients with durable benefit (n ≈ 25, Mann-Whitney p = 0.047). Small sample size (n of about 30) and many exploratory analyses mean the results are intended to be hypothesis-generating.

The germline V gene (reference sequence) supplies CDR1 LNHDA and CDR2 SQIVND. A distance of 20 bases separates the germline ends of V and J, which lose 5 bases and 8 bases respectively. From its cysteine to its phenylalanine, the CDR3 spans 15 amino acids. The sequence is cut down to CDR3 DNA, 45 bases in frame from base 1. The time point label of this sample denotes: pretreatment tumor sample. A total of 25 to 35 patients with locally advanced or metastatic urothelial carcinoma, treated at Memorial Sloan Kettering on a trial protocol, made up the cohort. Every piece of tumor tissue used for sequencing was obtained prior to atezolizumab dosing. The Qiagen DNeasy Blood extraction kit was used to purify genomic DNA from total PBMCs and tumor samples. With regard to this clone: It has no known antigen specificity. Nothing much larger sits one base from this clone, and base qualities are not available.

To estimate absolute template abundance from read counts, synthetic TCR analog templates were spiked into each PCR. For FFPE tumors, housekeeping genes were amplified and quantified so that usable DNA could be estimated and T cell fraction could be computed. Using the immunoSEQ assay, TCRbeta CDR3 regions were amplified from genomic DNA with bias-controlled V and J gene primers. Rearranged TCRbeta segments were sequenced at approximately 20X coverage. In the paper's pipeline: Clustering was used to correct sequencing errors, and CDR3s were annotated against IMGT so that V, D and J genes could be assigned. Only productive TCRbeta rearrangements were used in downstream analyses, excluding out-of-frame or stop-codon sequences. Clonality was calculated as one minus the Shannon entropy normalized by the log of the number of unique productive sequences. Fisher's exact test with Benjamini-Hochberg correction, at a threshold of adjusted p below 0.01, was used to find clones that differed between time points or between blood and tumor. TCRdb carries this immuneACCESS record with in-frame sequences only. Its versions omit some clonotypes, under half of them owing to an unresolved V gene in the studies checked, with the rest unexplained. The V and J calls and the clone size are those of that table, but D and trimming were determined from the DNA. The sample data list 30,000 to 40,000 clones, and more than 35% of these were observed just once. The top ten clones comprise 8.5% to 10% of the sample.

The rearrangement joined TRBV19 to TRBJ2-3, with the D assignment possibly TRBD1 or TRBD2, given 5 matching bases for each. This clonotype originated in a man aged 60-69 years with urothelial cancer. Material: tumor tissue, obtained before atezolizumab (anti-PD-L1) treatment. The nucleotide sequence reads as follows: TGTGCCAGTAGTCTCACCGGGACCCAATCGGGTACGCAGTATTTT. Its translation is CASSLTGTQSGTQYF.